This T cell receptor (beta chain) was recorded in a study of blood T cells in healthy people across ages. The overall study: With template switching, about one barcoded beta molecule was captured per two T cells. Study observations and caveats: The diversity estimates, figures obtained from one million T cells, were considered underestimates.

This clonotype showed up just a few times. Its antigen is not known. Then a second PCR, running about 6 to 12 cycles, was carried out with a sample-barcoded 5' primer and a J-beta primer mix. Via MiXCR, TCRdb re-called the 5' RACE reads, giving one row per CDR3 protein. This table has around 1,800,000 distinct CDR3 sequences, about 39% appearing once. Trimming took off 4 bases at V and 8 bases at J, with 9 bases between the two ends. The CDR3 totals 12 residues. Germline CDR1 and CDR2: SGHTA and FQGNSA. Material for sequencing was blood. The sequence was collected from a human donor in good health. The V gene is TRBV7-2, the J gene TRBJ2-1, with D unclear. CDR3 protein: CASSSSKYEQFF. CDR3 in DNA: TGTGCCAGCAGCTCCTCTAAGTATGAGCAGTTCTTC.